This TCR beta chain was sequenced for a study of cytomegalovirus exposure and HLA in healthy donors. Between the trimmed V and J ends, which lost 0 bases and 6 bases, there was a span of 9 bases. The CDR3 is made up of 13 amino acids. Germline-derived CDR1 and CDR2 are LNHDA and SQIVND (reference sequence). Using immunoSEQ multiplex PCR, the repertoire was profiled, and TCRdb retains in-frame clones only, with some absent. Of about 110,000 clones listed, more than 90% were seen once; the top ten hold 0.67%. This clonotype was obtained from a woman aged 18-29 years in good health and CMV-seronegative. The sequenced sample was PBMCs. The chain uses TRBV19 and TRBJ2-7; D may be TRBD2 (5 bases). The CDR3: CASSIDGESEQYF. CDR3 sequence (DNA): TGTGCCAGTAGTATAGACGGGGAGAGCGAGCAGTACTTC.